A selection of T cell receptor beta chains follows, all from one sample in a study of blood T cells in healthy people across ages. TCRdb recomputed calls from the 5' RACE reads with MiXCR, one row per CDR3 protein. The data contain 1.4 million to 1.5 million distinct CDR3 sequences, roughly 40% of them singletons. Specimen: blood. These receptors all stem from a woman aged 18 to 35 in good health. Both conserved end residues are part of each CDR3. The order of the fields is J gene, clone size, D gene, V gene, CDR3 protein, CDR3 DNA. The D gene is left open where the match is weak. Clone size appears in some rows only: once, few, many, or a class for an expanded clone.

TRBJ2-3,once,.,TRBV20-1,CSARDRLRESTDTQYF,TGCAGTGCTAGAGATCGGCTCCGGGAGAGCACAGATACGCAGTATTTT
TRBJ2-5,.,TRBD2,TRBV5-1,CASSLGGLAGDQETQYF,TGCGCCAGCAGCTTGGGGGGACTAGCGGGAGACCAAGAGACCCAGTACTTC
TRBJ2-7,few,.,TRBV7-9,CASRSDLEWGEQYF,TGTGCCAGCAGGTCGGACCTCGAGTGGGGCGAGCAGTACTTC
TRBJ1-1,.,TRBD1,TRBV20-1,CSARVNRGGNTEAFF,TGCAGTGCTAGAGTTAACAGGGGGGGGAACACTGAAGCTTTCTTT
TRBJ2-3,few,.,TRBV6-1,CASSDLGDTQYF,TGTGCCAGCAGTGATTTGGGGGATACGCAGTATTTT
TRBJ2-3,.,.,TRBV7-9,CASSLQDIITDTQYF,TGTGCCAGCAGCTTACAGGATATAATCACAGATACGCAGTATTTT
TRBJ2-2,.,.,TRBV20-1,CSARWQGNTGEPFF,TGCAGTGCTAGGTGGCAGGGGAACACCGGGGAGCCGTTTTTT
TRBJ1-1,once,.,TRBV4-2,CASSLKFRGENTEAFF,TGTGCCAGCAGCCTCAAGTTCAGGGGCGAGAACACTGAAGCTTTCTTT
TRBJ2-5,.,TRBD2,TRBV4-1,CASSQGATSGQETQYF,TGCGCCAGCAGCCAAGGCGCGACTAGCGGCCAAGAGACCCAGTACTTC
TRBJ1-2,.,TRBD1,TRBV18,CASSSVGTGGFGYTF,TGTGCCAGCTCATCCGTAGGAACAGGGGGCTTCGGCTACACCTTC
TRBJ2-1,few,.,TRBV6-1,CASKGQIIYNEQFF,TGTGCCAGCAAAGGACAGATAATCTACAATGAGCAGTTCTTC
TRBJ2-1,.,.,TRBV7-9,CASSSTNNEQFF,TGTGCCAGCAGCTCCACCAATAATGAGCAGTTCTTC
TRBJ2-3,few,.,TRBV4-2,CASSQDRTGSGGDTQYF,TGTGCCAGCAGCCAAGATAGGACAGGCTCAGGGGGGGATACGCAGTATTTT
TRBJ2-5,few,.,TRBV7-9,CASSPNWGSYTETQYF,TGTGCCAGCAGCCCGAATTGGGGGTCCTACACTGAGACCCAGTACTTC
TRBJ1-3,once,.,TRBV9,CASSTQRAFSGNTIYF,TGTGCCAGCAGCACTCAACGGGCGTTCTCTGGAAACACCATATATTTT
TRBJ2-3,few,TRBD2,TRBV18,CASSPLVAGASDTQYF,TGTGCCAGCTCACCACTGGTAGCGGGGGCATCAGATACGCAGTATTTT
TRBJ1-4,.,.,TRBV27,CASSFEWQGNEKLFF,TGTGCCAGCAGTTTTGAGTGGCAGGGGAATGAAAAACTGTTTTTT
TRBJ2-7,.,.,TRBV2,CASLIEGPFKEQYF,TGTGCCAGCCTAATCGAAGGACCTTTCAAGGAGCAGTACTTC
TRBJ2-4,.,.,TRBV5-6,CASSFGQKNIQYF,TGTGCCAGCAGCTTTGGGCAGAAAAACATTCAGTACTTC
TRBJ2-7,few,.,TRBV18,CASSPTLTATYEQYF,TGTGCCAGCTCCCCAACCTTGACAGCTACCTACGAGCAGTACTTC
TRBJ2-7,.,TRBD2,TRBV6-2/TRBV6-3,CASRPTGTSGYEQYF,TGTGCCAGCAGGCCCACCGGGACTAGCGGCTACGAGCAGTACTTC
TRBJ2-7,few,.,TRBV4-1,CASSHGLSYEQYF,TGCGCCAGCAGCCATGGCCTCTCCTACGAGCAGTACTTC
TRBJ1-2,.,TRBD1,TRBV20-1,CSASGQGRSGYTF,TGCAGTGCTAGTGGACAGGGGAGGAGCGGCTACACCTTC
TRBJ2-7,few,TRBD2,TRBV12-3/TRBV12-4,CASSSGGEGRREQYF,TGTGCCAGCAGTTCCGGTGGGGAGGGTAGACGCGAGCAGTACTTC
TRBJ2-7,.,.,TRBV28,CASSASRVDSYEQYF,TGTGCCAGCAGTGCGAGCAGGGTCGACTCCTACGAGCAGTACTTC
TRBJ1-2,.,.,TRBV20-1,CSASLREGYGYTF,TGCAGTGCTAGCCTTAGGGAGGGCTATGGCTACACCTTC
TRBJ2-1,once,.,TRBV4-1,CASSPVLFGADNEQFF,TGCGCCAGCAGCCCCGTTCTCTTTGGGGCAGACAATGAGCAGTTCTTC
TRBJ1-4,.,TRBD1,TRBV20-1,CSAGQQNEKLFF,TGCAGTGCGGGACAGCAAAATGAAAAACTGTTTTTT
TRBJ2-1,.,TRBD2,TRBV27,CASSLGLAGIGAYNEQFF,TGTGCCAGCAGTTTAGGACTAGCGGGAATAGGGGCCTACAATGAGCAGTTCTTC
TRBJ1-5,few,.,TRBV12-3/TRBV12-4,CASTSGGRNQPQHF,TGTGCCAGCACGTCTGGGGGGAGGAATCAGCCCCAGCATTTT
TRBJ2-6,.,.,TRBV7-2,CASSLVARSGANVLTF,TGTGCCAGCAGCTTAGTGGCGAGGTCTGGGGCCAACGTCCTGACTTTC
TRBJ2-1,.,.,TRBV2,CASGSGETQFF,TGTGCCAGCGGGTCAGGGGAGACCCAGTTCTTC
TRBJ2-1,.,TRBD1,TRBV29-1,CSVVGTGVNEQFF,TGCAGCGTTGTGGGGACAGGGGTCAATGAGCAGTTCTTC
TRBJ2-7,.,.,TRBV20-1,CSARDGGQPSYEQYF,TGCAGTGCTAGAGATGGAGGCCAGCCCTCCTACGAGCAGTACTTC
TRBJ1-1,.,TRBD1,TRBV10-3,CAISEGRGSAEAFF,TGTGCCATCAGTGAAGGCAGGGGGTCCGCTGAAGCTTTCTTT